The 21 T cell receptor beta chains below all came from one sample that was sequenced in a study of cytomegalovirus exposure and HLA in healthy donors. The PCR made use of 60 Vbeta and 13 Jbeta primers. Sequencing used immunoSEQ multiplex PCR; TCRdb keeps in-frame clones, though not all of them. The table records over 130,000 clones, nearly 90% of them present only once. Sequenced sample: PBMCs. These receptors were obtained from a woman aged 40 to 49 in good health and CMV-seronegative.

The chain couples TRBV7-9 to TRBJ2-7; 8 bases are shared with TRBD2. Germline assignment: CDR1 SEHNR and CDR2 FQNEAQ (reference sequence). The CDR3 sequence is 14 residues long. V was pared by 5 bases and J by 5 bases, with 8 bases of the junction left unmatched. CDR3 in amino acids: CASSSGSGSDEQYF. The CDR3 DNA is TGTGCCAGCAGCAGTGGAAGCGGGAGCGACGAGCAGTACTTC.

The CDR3 nucleotides are TGTGCCAGCAGCTTAGTTACAGGGGGCGTAGAGACCCAGTACTTC. This gives the protein CASSLVTGGVETQYF. The chain has TRBV7-2 and TRBJ2-5, with TRBD1 matching over 9 bases. CDR1 is SGHTA, CDR2 FQGNSA, per germline. The CDR3 length is 15 residues. V dropped 1 base and J dropped 4; count of bases not matched to a gene: 4. Together with reference TRBV7-2 and TRBJ2-5, the CDR3 gives the full variable domain: GAGVSQSPSNKVTEKGKDVELRCDPISGHTALYWYRQSLGQGLEFLIYFQGNSAPDKSGLPSDRFSAERTGGSVSTLTIQRTQQEDSAVYLCASSLVTGGVETQYFGPGTRLLVL.

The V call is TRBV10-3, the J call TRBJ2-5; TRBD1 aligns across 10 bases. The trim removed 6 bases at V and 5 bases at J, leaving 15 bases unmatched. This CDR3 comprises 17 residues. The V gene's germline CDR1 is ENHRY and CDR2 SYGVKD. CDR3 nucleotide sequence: TGTGCCATCAGCGCACTACGGGCAGGACAGGGGGAGGAGACCCAGTACTTC. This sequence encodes CAISALRAGQGEETQYF.

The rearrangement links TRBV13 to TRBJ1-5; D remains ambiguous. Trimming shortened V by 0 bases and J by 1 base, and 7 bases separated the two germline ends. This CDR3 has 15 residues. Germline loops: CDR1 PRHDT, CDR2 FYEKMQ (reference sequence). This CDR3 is CASSLGFASNQPQHF. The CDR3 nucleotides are TGTGCCAGCAGCTTAGGGTTTGCGAGCAATCAGCCCCAGCATTTT. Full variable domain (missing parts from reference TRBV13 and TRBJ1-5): AAGVIQSPRHLIKEKRETATLKCYPIPRHDTVYWYQQGPGQDPQFLISFYEKMQSDKGSIPDRFSAQQFSDYHSELNMSSLELGDSALYFCASSLGFASNQPQHFGDGTRLSIL.

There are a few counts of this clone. This chain's CDR3 is CASSARGEKLFF. In DNA, the CDR3 is TGTGCCAGCTCAGCGCGGGGTGAAAAACTGTTTTTT. V is TRBV6-5 and J is TRBJ1-4; no clear D. The CDR3 sequence is 12 residues long. V shed 8 bases and J shed 7 bases, with 11 bases lying between them. CDR1 and CDR2 from the germline V gene are MNHEY and SVGAGI.

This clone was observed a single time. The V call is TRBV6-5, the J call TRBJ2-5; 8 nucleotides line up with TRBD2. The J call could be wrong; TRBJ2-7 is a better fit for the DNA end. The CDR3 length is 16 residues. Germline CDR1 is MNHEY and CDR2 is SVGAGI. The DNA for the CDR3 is TGTGCCAGCAGTTACGGAAGCGGGAGCGAACCCTACGAGCAGTACTTC. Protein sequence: CASSYGSGSEPYEQYF.

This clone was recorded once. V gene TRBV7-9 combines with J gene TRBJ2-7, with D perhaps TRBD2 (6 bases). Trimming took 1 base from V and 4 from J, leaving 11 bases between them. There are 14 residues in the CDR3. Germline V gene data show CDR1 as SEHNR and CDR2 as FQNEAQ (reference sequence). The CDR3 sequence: CASSLGGESYEQYF. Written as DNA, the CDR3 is TGTGCCAGCAGCTTAGGGGGGGAGAGTTACGAGCAGTACTTC.

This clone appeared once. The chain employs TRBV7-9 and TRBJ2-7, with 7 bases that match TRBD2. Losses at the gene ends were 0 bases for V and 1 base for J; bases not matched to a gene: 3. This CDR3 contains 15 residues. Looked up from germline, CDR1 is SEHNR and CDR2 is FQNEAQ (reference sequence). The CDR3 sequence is CASSLAGTISYEQYF. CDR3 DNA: TGTGCCAGCAGCTTAGCGGGGACTATTTCCTACGAGCAGTACTTC.

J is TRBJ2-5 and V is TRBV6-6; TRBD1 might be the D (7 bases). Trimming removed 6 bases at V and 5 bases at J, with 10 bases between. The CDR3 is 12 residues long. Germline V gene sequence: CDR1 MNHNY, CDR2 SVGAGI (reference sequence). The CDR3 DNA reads TGTGCCAGCAGGGCAGGGGGGGAGACCCAGTACTTC. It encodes CASRAGGETQYF.

CDR3 in amino acids: CASSSWTGGLTDTQYF. The CDR3 bases are TGTGCCAGCAGTTCGTGGACAGGGGGCCTCACAGATACGCAGTATTTT. The chain uses TRBV28 and TRBJ2-3, with TRBD1 matching 11 bases. Germline V lookup: CDR1 MDHEN, CDR2 SYDVKM. Trimming at V came to 4 bases and at J to 2 bases, leaving 5 bases not matched to a gene. This CDR3 region has 16 residues.

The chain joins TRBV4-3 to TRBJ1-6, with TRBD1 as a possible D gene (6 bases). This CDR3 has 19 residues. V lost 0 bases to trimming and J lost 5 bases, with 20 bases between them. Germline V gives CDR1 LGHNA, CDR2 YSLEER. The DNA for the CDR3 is TGCGCCAGCAGCCAAGATCTTTTCATTGGGCAGGGGAATAATTCACCCCTCCACTTT. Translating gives CASSQDLFIGQGNNSPLHF.

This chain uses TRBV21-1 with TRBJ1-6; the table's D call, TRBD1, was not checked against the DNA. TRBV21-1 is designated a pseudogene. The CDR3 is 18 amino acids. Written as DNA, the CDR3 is TGTGCCAGCAGCAAAATGGGGGACAGGTTCACCTATAATTCACCCCTCCACTTT. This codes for CASSKMGDRFTYNSPLHF.

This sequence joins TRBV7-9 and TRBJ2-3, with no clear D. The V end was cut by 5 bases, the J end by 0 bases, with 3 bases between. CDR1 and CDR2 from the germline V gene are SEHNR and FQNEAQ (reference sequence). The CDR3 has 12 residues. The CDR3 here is CASSPSTDTQYF. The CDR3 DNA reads TGTGCCAGCAGCCCTAGCACAGATACGCAGTATTTT.

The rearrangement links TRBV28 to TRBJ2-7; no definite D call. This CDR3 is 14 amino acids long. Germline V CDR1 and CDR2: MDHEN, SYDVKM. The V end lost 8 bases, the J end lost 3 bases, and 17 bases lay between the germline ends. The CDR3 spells CASAPPYSLYEQYF. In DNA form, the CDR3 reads TGTGCCAGCGCTCCCCCCTACAGCCTCTACGAGCAGTACTTC.

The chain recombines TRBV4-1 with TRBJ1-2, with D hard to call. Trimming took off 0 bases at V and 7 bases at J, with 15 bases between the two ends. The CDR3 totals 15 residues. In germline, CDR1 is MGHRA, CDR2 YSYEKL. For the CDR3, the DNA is TGCGCCAGCAGCCAAGAGTCGTCGTTCCTAGCTGGCTACACCTTC. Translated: CASSQESSFLAGYTF.

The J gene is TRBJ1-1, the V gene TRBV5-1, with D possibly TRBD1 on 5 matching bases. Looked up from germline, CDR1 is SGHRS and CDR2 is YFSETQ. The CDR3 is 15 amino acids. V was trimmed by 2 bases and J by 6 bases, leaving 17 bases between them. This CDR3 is CASSFSLGGTAEAFF. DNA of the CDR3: TGCGCCAGCAGCTTTTCCTTGGGAGGGACCGCTGAAGCTTTCTTT.

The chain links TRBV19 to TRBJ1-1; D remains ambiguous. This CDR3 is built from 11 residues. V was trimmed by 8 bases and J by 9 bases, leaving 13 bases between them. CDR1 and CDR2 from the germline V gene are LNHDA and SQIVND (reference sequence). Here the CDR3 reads CASSTPSKAFF. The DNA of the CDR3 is TGTGCCAGTTCCACCCCCAGTAAAGCTTTCTTT.

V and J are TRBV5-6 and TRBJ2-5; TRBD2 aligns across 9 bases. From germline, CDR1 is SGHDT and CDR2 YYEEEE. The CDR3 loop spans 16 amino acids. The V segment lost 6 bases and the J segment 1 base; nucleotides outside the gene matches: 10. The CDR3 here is CASIPALAGPQETQYF. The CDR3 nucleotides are TGTGCCAGCATCCCGGCCCTAGCGGGGCCCCAAGAGACCCAGTACTTC.

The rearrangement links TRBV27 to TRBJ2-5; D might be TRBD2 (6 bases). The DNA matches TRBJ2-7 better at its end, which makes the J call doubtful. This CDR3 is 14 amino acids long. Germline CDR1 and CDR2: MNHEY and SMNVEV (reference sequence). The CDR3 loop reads CASSLLAPTYEQYF. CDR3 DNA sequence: TGTGCCAGCAGTTTGCTAGCGCCCACCTACGAGCAGTACTTC.

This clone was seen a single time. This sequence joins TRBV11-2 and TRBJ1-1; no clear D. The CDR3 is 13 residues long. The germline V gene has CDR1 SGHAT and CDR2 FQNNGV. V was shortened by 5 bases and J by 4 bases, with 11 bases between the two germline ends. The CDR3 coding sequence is TGTGCCAGCAGCACCCCGGAGGGCACTGAAGCTTTCTTT. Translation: CASSTPEGTEAFF.

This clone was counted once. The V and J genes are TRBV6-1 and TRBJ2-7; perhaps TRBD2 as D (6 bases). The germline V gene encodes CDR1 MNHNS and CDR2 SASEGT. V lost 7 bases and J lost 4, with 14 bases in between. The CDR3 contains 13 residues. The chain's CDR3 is CASTKTEGYEQYF. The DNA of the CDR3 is TGTGCCAGCACTAAAACGGAGGGGTACGAGCAGTACTTC.